Sequencing of this T cell receptor (beta chain) was carried out in a study of breast tumors, draining lymph nodes, adjacent tissues. Germline loops: CDR1 ENHRY, CDR2 SYGVKD. The CDR3 extends over 12 amino acids. Deletions cut 8 bases from V and 7 bases from J, with 14 bases between. Samples came from axillary lymph nodes draining the breast cancer. TCRdb re-derived calls from the multiplex PCR reads in MiXCR, one entry per CDR3 protein. The repertoire has over 130,000 distinct CDR3 sequences, 30% to 35% of them found once; the top ten carry less than 2.5%. Overall study results and limits: Tumor repertoires ranked between lymph nodes and nontumor tissue in diversity, with V and J gene preferences.

A remark on this clonotype: As yet, its antigen is unknown.

The clonotype originates from a female donor with breast cancer. Some clones in this sample may be carry-over from other donors' samples. The sample taken for sequencing was axillary lymph node tissue. The J gene is TRBJ1-1, the V gene TRBV10-3; possibly TRBD1 for D (5 bases). CDR3 region: CAIHGGDGEAFF. The CDR3 nucleotides are TGTGCCATCCATGGGGGGGACGGTGAAGCTTTCTTT.